This TCR beta chain appears in the sequencing data of a study of blood T cell repertoires in COVID-19. Study as a whole: Samples representing acute and convalescent COVID-19 were sourced from the United States, Italy and Spain. PBMCs, B-cell-depleted T cells, or T cells provided the cDNA or gDNA that made up the material.

Original processing notes: Reference gene primer amplification yielded estimated nucleated cell counts. Sequencing was performed with immunoSEQ multiplex PCR; in TCRdb, only in-frame clones are kept and a portion is missing. V and J calls and clone size are given by that table; D and trimming were obtained from the DNA. Of about 79,000 clones detected, approximately 90% appear once; the ten largest clones hold roughly 14%. Deletions cut 4 bases from V and 0 bases from J, with 13 bases between. CDR3 length: 16 residues. Germline values: CDR1 MNHEY, CDR2 SVGAGI. This sequence was found in a man aged 65 to 79 with active or convalescent COVID-19. Sequencing was performed on peripheral blood. This chain joins TRBV6-5 and TRBJ2-4; a weak D match, TRBD2 (6 bases). The CDR3 DNA follows: TGTGCCAGCAGTTCGGACGGACTACTAGCCAAAAACATTCAGTACTTC. It yields the protein CASSSDGLLAKNIQYF.